What follows describes a single T cell receptor (beta chain). Combining a sample-barcoded 5' primer with a J-beta primer mix, a second PCR ran for about 7 to 11 cycles. Each cDNA molecule carried a tag from a template-switch adaptor that contained 12 random nucleotides. TCRdb used MiXCR to reprocess the 5' RACE reads, holding one entry per CDR3 protein. The sample lists hundreds of thousands of distinct CDR3 sequences; about 52% were seen once. These data are taken from a study of blood T cells in healthy people across ages. Germline V gene sequence: CDR1 DFQATT, CDR2 SNEGSKA (reference sequence). The CDR3 contains 15 residues.

What was sequenced was blood. The TCR sequence derives from a woman aged 60 to 75 in good health. V gene TRBV20-1 combines with J gene TRBJ2-4, with D unresolved. The J call is doubtful: the DNA matches TRBJ2-7 better. Here the CDR3 reads CSASSLGSPRYEQYF. The DNA of the CDR3 is TGCAGTGCTAGTAGTTTAGGTTCGCCTCGCTACGAGCAGTACTTC.